Listed below are T cell receptor beta chains from one sample, sequenced in a study of shared clonotypes between healthy human individuals. The protocol was immunoSEQ multiplex PCR, while the TCRdb copy is restricted to in-frame clones and leaves out a portion. The data show about 1.5 million clones, 95% to 99% seen once. The sample taken for sequencing was naive CD4+ T cells sorted from blood. The receptors stem from a man aged 30 to 45 in good health. The CDR3 runs from the conserved cysteine through the conserved F or W. Fields, in order: clone size, D gene, CDR3 length, V gene, J gene, CDR3 protein, CDR3 DNA. D genes are given only for firm matches. The size entry is marked missing in some rows and otherwise reads once, few, many or a size class.

-	-	17	TRBV4-3	TRBJ2-1	CASSQESSMRLGNEQFF	TGCGCCAGCAGCCAAGAGTCGAGTATGCGGTTAGGGAATGAGCAGTTCTTC
once	-	13	TRBV2	TRBJ1-4	CASSVTGSGKLFF	TGTGCCAGCAGTGTGACAGGATCAGGAAAACTGTTTTTT
-	-	16	TRBV4-3	TRBJ1-3	CASSQTIMGSGNTIYF	TGCGCCAGCAGCCAGACCATTATGGGGTCTGGAAACACCATATATTTT
-	-	11	TRBV6-1	TRBJ2-7	CATYLGYEQYF	TGTGCCACCTACCTAGGGTACGAGCAGTACTTC
-	TRBD1	14	TRBV7-9	TRBJ1-4	CASSSDRAGEKLFF	TGTGCCAGCAGCTCAGACAGGGCGGGGGAAAAACTGTTTTTT
-	-	14	TRBV9	TRBJ2-2	CASSVELNTGELFF	TGTGCCAGCAGCGTAGAACTGAACACCGGGGAGCTGTTTTTT
-	TRBD1	14	TRBV5-4	TRBJ2-3	CASSRGQRTDTQYF	TGTGCCAGCAGCCGGGGACAGAGGACAGATACGCAGTATTTT
-	TRBD1	18	TRBV18	TRBJ2-5	CASSTDRAHFGLQETQYF	TGTGCCAGCTCAACGGACAGGGCGCACTTTGGGCTACAAGAGACCCAGTACTTC
-	-	16	TRBV19	TRBJ2-1	CASSIGDGANYNEQFF	TGTGCCAGTAGTATAGGGGACGGAGCTAACTACAATGAGCAGTTCTTC
-	-	13	TRBV11-3	TRBJ2-7	CASSLSGPSEQYF	TGTGCCAGCAGCTTATCGGGACCCAGCGAGCAGTACTTC
-	-	17	TRBV11-1	TRBJ2-1	CASSRRLVQSSYNEQFF	TGTGCCAGCAGCCGCCGACTAGTACAAAGCTCCTACAATGAGCAGTTCTTC
-	TRBD1	16	TRBV28	TRBJ2-7	CASNEAGTGGFYEQYF	TGTGCCAGCAACGAAGCCGGGACAGGGGGTTTCTACGAGCAGTACTTC
-	-	15	TRBV28	TRBJ1-2	CASSLGGNRNYGYTF	TGTGCCAGCAGTTTGGGGGGGAATCGTAACTATGGCTACACCTTC
once	TRBD2	15	TRBV7-2	TRBJ2-7	CASSIGLAIGYEQYF	TGTGCCAGCAGCATAGGACTAGCTATCGGGTACGAGCAGTACTTC
-	-	13	TRBV5-1	TRBJ2-1	CASSLARGNEQFF	TGCGCCAGCAGCTTGGCCAGGGGCAATGAGCAGTTCTTC
-	TRBD2	14	TRBV27	TRBJ2-5	CASSAPGGGKTQYF	TGTGCCAGCAGTGCCCCTGGGGGGGGAAAGACCCAGTACTTC
-	TRBD1	17	TRBV7-2	TRBJ1-2	CASSLLLPGQGALGYTF	TGTGCCAGCAGCTTATTATTACCCGGACAGGGGGCGTTAGGCTACACCTTC
once	-	15	TRBV4-2	TRBJ2-1	CASSQVGQGGNEQFF	TGTGCCAGCAGCCAAGTCGGTCAGGGAGGCAATGAGCAGTTCTTC
once	TRBD2	18	TRBV19	TRBJ2-1	CASSITHEYGGRSNEQFF	TGTGCCAGTAGTATAACCCATGAATACGGCGGGAGAAGTAATGAGCAGTTCTTC
once	TRBD2	16	TRBV7-8	TRBJ2-3	CASSSLAGGSTDTQYF	TGTGCCAGCAGCTCCTTAGCGGGAGGGAGCACAGATACGCAGTATTTT
-	-	14	TRBV4-3	TRBJ1-5	CASSHRPGNQPQHF	TGCGCCAGCAGCCACAGACCGGGCAATCAGCCCCAGCATTTT
once	-	15	TRBV18	TRBJ1-5	CASSPPGQTNQPQHF	TGTGCCAGCTCACCACCGGGGCAGACCAATCAGCCCCAGCATTTT
-	-	15	TRBV28	TRBJ1-5	CASSLDYNGNQPQHF	TGTGCCAGCAGTTTAGACTATAACGGCAATCAGCCCCAGCATTTT
-	-	20	TRBV28	TRBJ2-6	CASSRPGGLSARSGANVLTF	TGTGCCAGCAGCCGACCGGGGGGCCTTAGCGCACGCTCTGGGGCCAACGTCCTGACTTTC
-	-	15	TRBV5-1	TRBJ2-7	CASRQQWGNAYEQYF	TGCGCCAGCAGGCAACAATGGGGCAATGCCTACGAGCAGTACTTC
-	TRBD2	19	TRBV9	TRBJ2-1	CASSVASTGGTKQYNEQFF	TGTGCCAGCAGCGTAGCTTCGACGGGAGGGACGAAACAGTACAATGAGCAGTTCTTC
-	TRBD2	18	TRBV4-3	TRBJ2-1	CASSQWGGRADFDNEQFF	TGCGCCAGCAGCCAATGGGGCGGGAGGGCCGACTTCGACAATGAGCAGTTCTTC
-	TRBD2	16	TRBV7-6	TRBJ2-1	CASSILAGGSYNEQFF	TGTGCCAGCAGCATATTAGCGGGCGGATCCTACAATGAGCAGTTCTTC
-	-	17	TRBV7-9	TRBJ1-5	CASSPSGGVGGNQPQHF	TGTGCCAGCAGCCCCTCCGGAGGGGTTGGTGGCAATCAGCCCCAGCATTTT
-	TRBD1	14	TRBV6-1	TRBJ2-7	CASAQGQGRYEQYF	TGTGCCAGCGCCCAAGGACAGGGCCGATACGAGCAGTACTTC
-	TRBD1	15	TRBV11-2	TRBJ1-1	CASSLQGALPREAFF	TGTGCCAGCAGCTTGCAGGGGGCGCTACCTCGTGAGGCTTTCTTT
-	-	14	TRBV7-3	TRBJ2-1	CASSPTGTHDEQFF	TGTGCCAGCAGCCCGACCGGGACTCATGATGAGCAGTTCTTC
-	TRBD2	14	TRBV5-1	TRBJ2-1	CASSGGRVDNEQFF	TGCGCCAGCAGTGGAGGGAGGGTTGACAATGAGCAGTTCTTC
-	-	15	TRBV28	TRBJ1-5	CASRNRVIFNQPQHF	TGTGCCAGCAGGAACCGAGTAATCTTCAACCAGCCCCAGCATTTT
-	TRBD1	15	TRBV5-1	TRBJ1-2	CASSARTGGGNGYTF	TGCGCCAGCAGCGCCCGGACAGGGGGTGGCAATGGCTACACCTTC
-	-	13	TRBV5-4	TRBJ1-1	CASSLTGNTEAFF	TGTGCCAGCAGCTTGACCGGGAACACTGAAGCTTTCTTT
-	-	18	TRBV18	TRBJ2-1	CASSPIPVVGTSYNEQFF	TGTGCCAGCTCACCAATCCCGGTTGTAGGGACTTCCTACAATGAGCAGTTCTTC
-	-	12	TRBV30	TRBJ2-5	CAWGIQKETQYF	TGTGCCTGGGGCATACAAAAGGAGACCCAGTACTTC
once	-	13	TRBV5-1	TRBJ2-7	CASSLAGQDEQYF	TGCGCCAGCAGCTTGGCGGGTCAGGACGAGCAGTACTTC
-	TRBD1	13	TRBV5-1	TRBJ2-7	CASSSIDRDEQYF	TGCGCCAGCAGCTCCATCGACAGGGATGAGCAGTACTTC
-	TRBD2	15	TRBV6-5	TRBJ2-7	CASSSGLAGIHEQYF	TGTGCCAGCAGTTCCGGACTAGCGGGAATCCACGAGCAGTACTTC
-	-	14	TRBV29-1	TRBJ1-2	CSVAVTGADYGYTF	TGCAGCGTCGCCGTTACTGGGGCAGACTATGGCTACACCTTC
once	TRBD2	15	TRBV7-9	TRBJ2-7	CASRPSGTRHHEQYF	TGTGCCAGCAGACCCTCCGGGACTAGGCACCACGAGCAGTACTTC
-	TRBD1	13	TRBV5-1	TRBJ2-3	CASSQLTGDTQYF	TGCGCCAGCAGCCAGCTGACAGGGGATACGCAGTATTTT
once	-	13	TRBV7-6	TRBJ2-7	CASSLKGPQEQYF	TGTGCCAGCAGCTTAAAGGGACCCCAGGAGCAGTACTTC
-	-	15	TRBV6-4	TRBJ1-5	CASSPSALGNQPQHF	TGTGCCAGCAGCCCCAGCGCATTGGGCAATCAGCCCCAGCATTTT
-	TRBD1	13	TRBV7-9	TRBJ2-3	CASSSQGADTQYF	TGTGCCAGCAGCTCCCAGGGGGCAGATACGCAGTATTTT
once	TRBD2	15	TRBV27	TRBJ2-3	CASREAGGPSDTQYF	TGTGCCAGCCGGGAAGCGGGAGGGCCATCAGATACGCAGTATTTT
-	-	16	TRBV11-1	TRBJ2-3	CASSLTSRASTDTQYF	TGTGCCAGCAGCTTAACTTCGAGGGCTAGCACAGATACGCAGTATTTT
-	-	13	TRBV30	TRBJ1-2	CAWSVADNYGYTF	TGTGCCTGGAGTGTTGCGGATAACTATGGCTACACCTTC
-	-	13	TRBV6-1	TRBJ1-5	CASSDDDLQPQHF	TGTGCCAGCAGTGATGATGATTTGCAGCCCCAGCATTTT
-	-	13	TRBV6-1	TRBJ1-4	CASSASNWEKLFF	TGTGCCAGCAGTGCCAGTAATTGGGAAAAACTGTTTTTT
once	TRBD2	16	TRBV9	TRBJ2-3	CASSVGPAGALGGQYF	TGTGCCAGCAGCGTAGGCCCAGCGGGAGCCCTGGGGGGGCAGTATTTT
-	-	13	TRBV18	TRBJ2-5	CASSLTGYETQYF	TGTGCCAGCTCACTTACAGGGTATGAGACCCAGTACTTC